The text below deals with one T cell receptor (beta chain). Its antigen is currently unknown. Amplification of TCR beta CDR3 regions was performed using RNA transcripts as template. The TCR CDR3 was amplified in a first-round RT-PCR using the HTBI primer set. TCRdb itself ran the multiplex PCR reads through MiXCR, one entry per CDR3 protein. This sample has roughly 500,000 distinct CDR3 sequences; 46% occur once, and the top ten carry roughly 45%. CDR1 ENHRY and CDR2 SYGVKD come from the germline V gene. V shed 6 bases, J shed 11 bases, and the junction held 9 bases outside the gene matches. The CDR3 runs 13 residues. Exclusion criteria comprised uncontrolled infection, other autoimmune disease, pregnancy or lactation. Clinical symptoms, serum thyroxine, TRAb, thyroid ultrasound and orbital computed tomography established diagnosis. This entry comes from a study of T cells in Graves' hyperthyroidism and ophthalmopathy. Whole-study results and caveats: Using 13 V-J features, a model discriminated ophthalmopathy from stable hyperthyroidism.

The sequence was obtained from an adult woman with Graves' disease, either hyperthyroidism or ophthalmopathy (not recorded which). The chain carries TRBV10-3 and TRBJ1-5; 8 nucleotides match TRBD1. Material for sequencing was peripheral blood or thyroid tissue (not recorded which). This CDR3 reads CAIRGQGKETQHF. The CDR3 DNA follows: TGTGCCATCAGAGGACAGGGAAAAGAGACCCAGCATTTT.